This T cell receptor (beta chain) was sequenced during a study of blood T cell repertoires in COVID-19 (dated by TCRdb to 2019 to 2021). For the study in its entirety: Collaborator samples came from the United States, Italy and Spain and covered acute and convalescent phases of COVID-19. Where HLA class I and class II types were available, the types were taken from metadata supplied by the sample provider, not from assay-based typing. Subjects who had been exposed to COVID-19, were actively infected with it, or had recovered from it provided the deeply sampled blood TCRbeta repertoires that made up the dataset. The repertoires were released in a freely available public database intended as a resource for research on the immune response to SARS-CoV-2. The material from the prospective study consisted of cDNA or gDNA derived from T cells, B-cell-depleted T cells, or PBMCs. Samples came from the ongoing ImmuneRACE study (first 160 participants) plus 1,254 subjects from 6 global collaborators. Nearly every sample came with metadata listing a de-identified subject ID, COVID-19 status, age in years and sex.

What the authors observed across the whole study: How much clinical and demographic metadata was included differed by source and by participant, and the metadata was provided uncurated.

Participants in the prospective study were aged about 18 to 95 years, lived in approximately 26 United States geographic areas, and enrolled through a virtual design. To assign participants to cohorts, the prospective study relied on clinical history that participants themselves reported in a screening survey and a study questionnaire. Mobile phlebotomists in the prospective study collected whole blood, serum and a nasopharyngeal or oropharyngeal swab from every participant. Over a 2-month period, participants in the prospective study had the option of providing additional blood draws and questionnaires. Before DNA extraction, blood samples from the prospective study were shipped at room temperature or frozen. V and J are trimmed by 3 bases and 4 bases, and the gene matches miss 1 base of the junction. The CDR3 has 14 amino acids, counting the end cysteine and phenylalanine. Here the CDR3 DNA is all that survives: 42 bases in frame from base 1. Per the germline V gene, MDHEN is the CDR1 and SYDVKM is the CDR2.

TCRbeta CDR3 regions were amplified from genomic DNA using the immunoSEQ Assay, a bias-controlled multiplex PCR. In the original analysis: Within the assay, amplification of reference gene primers was used to estimate how many nucleated cells each sample contained. Sequence reads were collapsed and filtered to measure the absolute abundance of every unique TCRbeta CDR3 rearrangement. For each sample, productive Simpson clonality was calculated as the square root of Simpson's diversity index across productive rearrangements. What TCRdb holds here is the immuneACCESS table cut down to in-frame rearrangements. Part of the clones is not present; checked against another copy, under half of the missing clones reflect an unresolved V gene, and the others are unexplained. The V and J calls and clone size are taken from that table; D and trimming were inferred from the DNA. This sample is represented by some 220,000 clones; roughly nine tenths of them were singletons. The top ten clonotypes cover 3% to 3.5% of the sample.

Remarks on this clone: Its cognate antigen has yet to be identified. Base qualities are not provided; no much larger clone lies one nucleotide away.

This receptor was taken from a woman aged 18-29 years in a cohort exposed to, infected with or recovered from COVID-19 (not recorded which). The chain couples TRBV28 to TRBJ1-4, with TRBD1 identical over 8 junction bases. The sample comprised PBMCs or T cells enriched from blood (not recorded which). The DNA sequence follows: TGTGCCAGCAGTTTGGGGACAGGTAATGAAAAACTGTTTTTT. This translates into CASSLGTGNEKLFF.